Listed below are T cell receptor beta chains from one sample, sequenced in a study of T cell responses to AZD1222 COVID-19 vaccine. TCRdb's copy holds only in-frame clones and misses some; the assay was immunoSEQ multiplex PCR. The data hold some 130,000 clones, with approximately 86% observed a single time. The sample in question was peripheral blood, obtained on day 0 of AZD1222 vaccination. The receptors derive from an adult in good health. CDR3s include the opening cysteine and the closing phenylalanine or tryptophan. A D gene is named only where the DNA matches it firmly. The size of a clone is reported for some rows only, either as once, few or many, or as a class for expanded clones.

clone_size: once; v_call: TRBV5-1; d_call: .; j_call: TRBJ2-3; cdr3_nt: TGCGCCAGCAGCTACTATCCCCGGTCATCAGATACGCAGTATTTT; cdr3_aa: CASSYYPRSSDTQYF
clone_size: .; v_call: TRBV4-2; d_call: .; j_call: TRBJ2-7; cdr3_nt: TGTGCCAGCAGCCAAGATCGTGGGGATAACTCCTACGAGCAGTACTTC; cdr3_aa: CASSQDRGDNSYEQYF
clone_size: .; v_call: TRBV5-4; d_call: .; j_call: TRBJ2-3; cdr3_nt: TGTGCCAGCAGCAGAATGGGGCTCTCGGCTCGGACAGATACGCAGTATTTT; cdr3_aa: CASSRMGLSARTDTQYF
clone_size: .; v_call: TRBV4-1; d_call: .; j_call: TRBJ1-1; cdr3_nt: TGCGCCAGCAGCCAAGAGGGGACCAGGAGGGGCACTGAAGCTTTCTTT; cdr3_aa: CASSQEGTRRGTEAFF
clone_size: .; v_call: TRBV19; d_call: .; j_call: TRBJ2-7; cdr3_nt: TGTGCCACCGGACAGTCCTACGAGCAGTACTTC; cdr3_aa: CATGQSYEQYF
clone_size: .; v_call: TRBV5-4; d_call: TRBD2; j_call: TRBJ2-7; cdr3_nt: TGTGCCAGCAGCTTGGGACTAGCGGGAGTTGGGGAGCAGTACTTC; cdr3_aa: CASSLGLAGVGEQYF
clone_size: few; v_call: TRBV5-1; d_call: TRBD2; j_call: TRBJ2-1; cdr3_nt: TGCGCCAGCAGACCACTAGCGATCTCCTACAATGAGCAGTTCTTC; cdr3_aa: CASRPLAISYNEQFF
clone_size: .; v_call: TRBV9; d_call: .; j_call: TRBJ1-3; cdr3_nt: TGTGCCAGCAGCGCCGACAGGCCCTCTGGAAACACCATATATTTT; cdr3_aa: CASSADRPSGNTIYF
clone_size: few; v_call: TRBV10-1; d_call: TRBD2; j_call: TRBJ2-7; cdr3_nt: TGCGCCAGCAGTGAGTCGCCTAGCGGCACCTACGAGCAGTACTTC; cdr3_aa: CASSESPSGTYEQYF
clone_size: .; v_call: TRBV24-1; d_call: TRBD2; j_call: TRBJ2-1; cdr3_nt: TGTGCCACCAGTTCCATAGCGGGAGCGGACAATGAGCAGTTCTTC; cdr3_aa: CATSSIAGADNEQFF
clone_size: .; v_call: TRBV25-1; d_call: .; j_call: TRBJ1-2; cdr3_nt: TGTGCCAGCAGTGCACCGGGACCCTTGGGTGGCTACACCTTC; cdr3_aa: CASSAPGPLGGYTF
clone_size: .; v_call: TRBV7-3; d_call: .; j_call: TRBJ2-4; cdr3_nt: TGTGCCAGCAGCACGCACTCCGGGACGGGAGACATTCAGTACTTC; cdr3_aa: CASSTHSGTGDIQYF
clone_size: .; v_call: TRBV7-2; d_call: TRBD2; j_call: TRBJ2-7; cdr3_nt: TGTGCCAGCGGACTAGCGGGGTTCTACGAGCAGTACTTC; cdr3_aa: CASGLAGFYEQYF
clone_size: once; v_call: TRBV5-4; d_call: .; j_call: TRBJ1-5; cdr3_nt: TGTGCCAGCAGCTTGGACAGGGATCAGCCCCAGCATTTT; cdr3_aa: CASSLDRDQPQHF
clone_size: .; v_call: TRBV5-1; d_call: .; j_call: TRBJ2-5; cdr3_nt: TGCGCCAGCAGCTCCCGGACAGCCCAAGAGACCCAGTACTTC; cdr3_aa: CASSSRTAQETQYF
clone_size: .; v_call: TRBV12-3/TRBV12-4; d_call: .; j_call: TRBJ1-6; cdr3_nt: TGTGCCAGCAACTTAGGGGATAATTCACCCCTCCACTTT; cdr3_aa: CASNLGDNSPLHF
clone_size: once; v_call: TRBV6-1; d_call: .; j_call: TRBJ2-2; cdr3_nt: TGTGCCAGCAGTGACGACAGGTACACCGGGGAGCTGTTTTTT; cdr3_aa: CASSDDRYTGELFF
clone_size: .; v_call: TRBV18; d_call: .; j_call: TRBJ1-4; cdr3_nt: TGTGCCAGCTCACCTTTTGCAACTAATGAAAAACTGTTTTTT; cdr3_aa: CASSPFATNEKLFF
clone_size: once; v_call: TRBV6-5; d_call: .; j_call: TRBJ2-3; cdr3_nt: TGTGCCAGCGGGGCTGGGCCAGATACGCAGTATTTT; cdr3_aa: CASGAGPDTQYF
clone_size: .; v_call: TRBV5-1; d_call: TRBD1; j_call: TRBJ1-5; cdr3_nt: TGCGCCAGCAGCTTGGGTGGGACAGGGGCTCCTAGCAATCAGCCCCAGCATTTT; cdr3_aa: CASSLGGTGAPSNQPQHF
clone_size: .; v_call: TRBV3-1/TRBV3-2; d_call: TRBD1; j_call: TRBJ1-5; cdr3_nt: TGTGCCAGCAGCCCGACAGGGTTGAGCAATCAGCCCCAGCATTTT; cdr3_aa: CASSPTGLSNQPQHF
clone_size: .; v_call: TRBV14; d_call: .; j_call: TRBJ2-1; cdr3_nt: TGTGCCAGCAGCCAAGTTGGCGGTACAAGCTCCTACAATGAGCAGTTCTTC; cdr3_aa: CASSQVGGTSSYNEQFF
clone_size: .; v_call: TRBV19; d_call: .; j_call: TRBJ2-2; cdr3_nt: TGTGCCAGTAGCCGACAGAACACCGGGGAGCTGTTTTTT; cdr3_aa: CASSRQNTGELFF
clone_size: .; v_call: TRBV27; d_call: .; j_call: TRBJ1-6; cdr3_nt: TGTGCCAGCACAATCGGGACAACCTATAATTCACCCCTCCACTTT; cdr3_aa: CASTIGTTYNSPLHF
clone_size: once; v_call: TRBV29-1; d_call: .; j_call: TRBJ2-7; cdr3_nt: TGCAGCGTCCCGGGACTGACTCACTACGAGCAGTACTTC; cdr3_aa: CSVPGLTHYEQYF
clone_size: .; v_call: TRBV11-2; d_call: .; j_call: TRBJ1-3; cdr3_nt: TGTGCCAGCAGCCCGCCGGGAAACACCATATATTTT; cdr3_aa: CASSPPGNTIYF
clone_size: .; v_call: TRBV9; d_call: .; j_call: TRBJ2-5; cdr3_nt: TGTGCCAGCAGCTTCGTGGGAGAGCCGGAAGAGACCCAGTACTTC; cdr3_aa: CASSFVGEPEETQYF
clone_size: .; v_call: TRBV6-5; d_call: TRBD2; j_call: TRBJ2-7; cdr3_nt: TGTGCCAGCAGCCTTAGCGGGAGGGCCTCCTACGAGCAGTACTTC; cdr3_aa: CASSLSGRASYEQYF
clone_size: .; v_call: TRBV14; d_call: TRBD1; j_call: TRBJ1-1; cdr3_nt: TGTGCCAGCAGCCCGGACAGGGGGAACACTGAAGCTTTCTTT; cdr3_aa: CASSPDRGNTEAFF
clone_size: .; v_call: TRBV24-1; d_call: .; j_call: TRBJ2-1; cdr3_nt: TGTGCCACCAGTGATTTCGCCAGGAGCGGGCCCCGAGGCCTCAATGAGCAGTTCTTC; cdr3_aa: CATSDFARSGPRGLNEQFF
clone_size: once; v_call: TRBV3-1/TRBV3-2; d_call: TRBD2; j_call: TRBJ2-1; cdr3_nt: TGTGCCAGCAGCCAAGAGGTAGCGGGAGTCTCAGAGCAGTTCTTC; cdr3_aa: CASSQEVAGVSEQFF
clone_size: .; v_call: TRBV29-1; d_call: TRBD2; j_call: TRBJ2-1; cdr3_nt: TGCAGCGCTGATCCGGGACTAGTACGCAATGAGCAGTTCTTC; cdr3_aa: CSADPGLVRNEQFF
clone_size: .; v_call: TRBV2; d_call: .; j_call: TRBJ1-2; cdr3_nt: TGTGCCAGCAGTGAAATAGGTAGGGTTGGCTATGGCTACACCTTC; cdr3_aa: CASSEIGRVGYGYTF
clone_size: .; v_call: TRBV30; d_call: TRBD2; j_call: TRBJ2-7; cdr3_nt: TGTGCCTGGGGACTAGCGGGAGGAGGCTACGAGCAGTACTTC; cdr3_aa: CAWGLAGGGYEQYF
clone_size: once; v_call: TRBV6-5; d_call: TRBD1; j_call: TRBJ1-2; cdr3_nt: TGTGCCAGCAGAAGACAGGGTGGTACGGGCGGCTACACCTTC; cdr3_aa: CASRRQGGTGGYTF
clone_size: .; v_call: TRBV9; d_call: TRBD2; j_call: TRBJ2-7; cdr3_nt: TGTGCCAGCAGCGTAGGCCCCTCGGGGGGAGCCTACGAGCAGTACTTC; cdr3_aa: CASSVGPSGGAYEQYF
clone_size: .; v_call: TRBV5-6; d_call: .; j_call: TRBJ1-5; cdr3_nt: TGTGCCAGCAGCTTGGGAGGGATCCTAGCAAATCAGCCCCAGCATTTT; cdr3_aa: CASSLGGILANQPQHF
clone_size: .; v_call: TRBV25-1; d_call: .; j_call: TRBJ2-2; cdr3_nt: TGTGCCAGCAGTGAATATAGGGCAGGCTTAGCGAACACCGGGGAGCTGTTTTTT; cdr3_aa: CASSEYRAGLANTGELFF
clone_size: .; v_call: TRBV27; d_call: TRBD2; j_call: TRBJ2-3; cdr3_nt: TGTGCCAGCAGCCACGGACTAGCGGGAGGGTCAGATACGCAGTATTTT; cdr3_aa: CASSHGLAGGSDTQYF
clone_size: .; v_call: TRBV7-9; d_call: TRBD2; j_call: TRBJ2-7; cdr3_nt: TGTGCCAGCAGCTGGTCCGGAAGGGTCGGGGAGGGAGAGCAGTACTTC; cdr3_aa: CASSWSGRVGEGEQYF
clone_size: .; v_call: TRBV9; d_call: .; j_call: TRBJ2-1; cdr3_nt: TGTGCCAGCAGCGGAACCGGACAGACTACATACAATGAGCAGTTCTTC; cdr3_aa: CASSGTGQTTYNEQFF